The rows below give T cell receptor beta chains drawn from one sample of a study of blood T cell repertoires in COVID-19. Repertoires were generated with immunoSEQ multiplex PCR, while TCRdb's copy carries only in-frame clones and drops some. The table lists approximately 45,000 clones, approximately 82% of them singletons. Specimen: peripheral blood. These receptor sequences come from a woman of 80 years or more with acute or convalescent COVID-19. CDR3s include the opening cysteine and the closing phenylalanine or tryptophan. D genes are given only for firm matches. Clone size is stated in some rows and not others, as once, few, many or a class when expanded.

V gene	clone size	J gene	D gene	CDR3 DNA	CDR3 protein
TRBV2	NA	TRBJ1-5	NA	TGTGCCAGCAGCGGACATGAGGATCAGCCCCAGCATTTT	CASSGHEDQPQHF
TRBV10-3	NA	TRBJ2-7	TRBD2	TGTGCCATCCGGGGGGGCAGGGGCTACGAGCAGTACTTC	CAIRGGRGYEQYF
TRBV19	NA	TRBJ1-2	NA	TGTGCCAGTAGTATCGGGGTTTACTATGGCTACACCTTC	CASSIGVYYGYTF
TRBV6-4	NA	TRBJ1-6	TRBD1	TGTGCCAGCAGTGTCGCCCAGGGGGCACCTAATTCACCCCTCCACTTT	CASSVAQGAPNSPLHF
TRBV3-1/TRBV3-2	NA	TRBJ1-2	NA	TGTGCCAGCAGCCAAGATCCAGGGCGCCGGCTCTATGGCTACACCTTC	CASSQDPGRRLYGYTF
TRBV4-1	NA	TRBJ1-4	TRBD1	TGCGCCAGCAGCATTGAACTTGGGACAGTTGCAACTAATGAAAAACTGTTTTTT	CASSIELGTVATNEKLFF
TRBV5-6	NA	TRBJ1-3	TRBD1	TGTGCCAGCAGCCCGGGACAGGGATACACCATATATTTT	CASSPGQGYTIYF
TRBV7-9	NA	TRBJ2-7	NA	TGTGCCAGCAGCTTAGCTCGGACAGATTACGAGCAGTACTTC	CASSLARTDYEQYF
TRBV5-4	few	TRBJ2-2	TRBD1	TGTGCCAGCAGCTTGGCCGACAGGGCGGGCGGGGAGCTGTTTTTT	CASSLADRAGGELFF
TRBV15	many	TRBJ2-7	TRBD1	TGTGCCACCAGCAGAGGGGTTTCAGGGGGCATCGAGCAGTACTTC	CATSRGVSGGIEQYF
TRBV10-3	NA	TRBJ2-7	TRBD2	TGTGCCATCAGTGAGTCCGGGACTAGGGGAAAGATGTACTTC	CAISESGTRGKMYF
TRBV14	NA	TRBJ2-2	TRBD2	TGTGCCAGCAGCCAGGGGAGGCGGGGGAAGGTCACCGGGGAGCTGTTTTTT	CASSQGRRGKVTGELFF
TRBV5-1	NA	TRBJ1-1	TRBD1	TGCGCCAGCAGCCCGAACTTACAGGGGCACACTGAAGCTTTCTTT	CASSPNLQGHTEAFF
TRBV2	once	TRBJ2-1	TRBD2	TGTGCCAGCAGCGCGACTAGCGGGGGGGCTAATGAGCAGTTCTTC	CASSATSGGANEQFF
TRBV5-1	NA	TRBJ2-1	TRBD2	TGCGCCAGCAGCTTGGCAGCGGGGGTCTACAATGAGCAGTTCTTC	CASSLAAGVYNEQFF
TRBV3-1/TRBV3-2	NA	TRBJ1-2	NA	TGTGCCAGCAGCCTAGAGAAACAGGGCCGGGGCTACACCTTC	CASSLEKQGRGYTF
TRBV7-7	NA	TRBJ2-1	NA	TGTGCTAGCAGCTTAGCGACAGGACACAATGAGCAGTTCTTC	CASSLATGHNEQFF
TRBV29-1	NA	TRBJ1-1	TRBD1	TGCAGCGAAGGACAGGGGAAATCCCCCGGTGAAGCTTTCTTT	CSEGQGKSPGEAFF
TRBV3-1/TRBV3-2	NA	TRBJ1-4	NA	TGTGCCAGCAGCCAAGGTCCGTTAACTAATGAAAAACTGTTTTTT	CASSQGPLTNEKLFF
TRBV7-8	NA	TRBJ1-1	NA	TGTGCCAGCAGCTTAGGGGTCGGCGGAGTAACTGAAGCTTTCTTT	CASSLGVGGVTEAFF
TRBV6-2/TRBV6-3	once	TRBJ1-4	NA	TGTGCCAGCAGTTACCAGGGGATAGACACGCCTACGTTT	CASSYQGIDTPTF